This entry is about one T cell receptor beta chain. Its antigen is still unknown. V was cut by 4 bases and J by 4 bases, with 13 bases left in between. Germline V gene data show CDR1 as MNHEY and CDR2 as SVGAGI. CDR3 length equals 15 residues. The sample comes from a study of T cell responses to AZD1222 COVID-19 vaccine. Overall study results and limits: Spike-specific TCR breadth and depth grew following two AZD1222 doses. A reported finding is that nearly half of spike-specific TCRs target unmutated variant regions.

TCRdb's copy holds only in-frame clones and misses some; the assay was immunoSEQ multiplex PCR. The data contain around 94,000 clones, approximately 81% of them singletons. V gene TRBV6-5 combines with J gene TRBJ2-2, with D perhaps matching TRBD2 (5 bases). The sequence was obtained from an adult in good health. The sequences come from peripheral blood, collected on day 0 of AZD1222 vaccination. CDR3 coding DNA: TGTGCCAGCAGTTCCCAGATAGGAGGCACCGGGGAGCTGTTTTTT. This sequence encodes CASSSQIGGTGELFF.